Below are 8 T cell receptor beta chains sequenced from a single sample in a study of neoadjuvant anti-PD-1 for oral cavity cancer (dated by TCRdb to the early 2020s). Reading the label with the study, this specimen's time point is: after neoadjuvant nivolumab, at surgical resection. Libraries were made using the immunoSEQ multiplex PCR assay. TCRdb carries this immuneACCESS record with in-frame sequences only. Its versions omit some clonotypes, under half of them owing to an unresolved V gene in the studies checked, with the rest unexplained. Here the sample has just over 65,000 clones; around 83% occur a single time. Around 3.2% of the sample rests with the top ten. Sample: PBMCs, taken after nivolumab (anti-PD-1) treatment. These receptors were obtained from a person between 40 and 85 years old with oral cavity squamous cell carcinoma.

J is TRBJ1-1 and V is TRBV19, with TRBD1 matching over 8 bases. The J segment lost 1 base and the V segment lost 7 bases, leaving 5 bases of the junction unmatched. CDR1 and CDR2 (germline): LNHDA, SQIVND (reference sequence). This CDR3 has 14 residues. In DNA form, the CDR3 reads TGTGCCAGTACCGGGGGACAGGAGAACACTGAAGCTTTCTTT. Amino acids: CASTGGQENTEAFF.

V usage is TRBV11-2 and J usage is TRBJ2-5; D unresolved. V was clipped by 0 bases and J by 4 bases, with 3 bases between them. Germline CDR1 reads SGHAT; CDR2 reads FQNNGV. The CDR3 runs 12 residues. CDR3 nucleotides: TGTGCCAGCAGCTTAGAACGAGAGACCCAGTACTTC. It codes for CASSLERETQYF.

This clone showed up just once. This chain uses TRBV5-8 with TRBJ1-1; D is ambiguous. From germline, CDR1 is SGHTS and CDR2 YDEGEE. The V gene lost 1 base and the J gene lost 5 bases, with 12 bases spanning the gap. The CDR3 runs 14 residues. CDR3 sequence: CASSLMGQATEAFF. The CDR3 DNA sequence: TGTGCCAGCAGCTTGATGGGCCAAGCAACTGAAGCTTTCTTT.

CDR3 protein: CASSLSSGTGVEQFF. The CDR3 nucleotides are TGTGCCAGCAGCTTAAGTAGCGGGACAGGAGTTGAGCAGTTCTTC. The J gene is TRBJ2-1, the V gene TRBV7-3; D could derive from TRBD1 or TRBD2 (8 bases each). This CDR3 spans 15 amino acids. V gave up 1 base and J gave up 9 bases, with 16 bases separating them. From germline, CDR1 is SGHTA and CDR2 FQGTGA.

The gene calls are TRBV6-6 and TRBJ2-7; 7 nucleotides match TRBD1. V shed 4 bases and J 2 bases; nucleotides not matched to a gene: 5. The germline V gene has CDR1 MNHNY and CDR2 SVGAGI (reference sequence). This CDR3 comprises 14 residues. Here the CDR3 reads CASSSGQVTYEQYF. The CDR3 region has the DNA TGTGCCAGCAGTTCCGGACAGGTAACCTACGAGCAGTACTTC.

The V gene is TRBV9, the J gene TRBJ2-5, with a possible D match to TRBD2 (5 bases). CDR3 size: 12 residues. The ends were cut back, 5 bases at V and 4 bases at J, with 9 bases in the middle. Germline CDR1 SGDLS, CDR2 YYNGEE. The CDR3 sequence: CASSGGGETQYF. The CDR3 nucleotides are TGTGCCAGCAGTGGAGGAGGAGAGACCCAGTACTTC.

The chain combines TRBV9 with TRBJ1-5; weak D call: TRBD1 (5 bases). V dropped 2 bases and J dropped 6 bases, with 12 bases sitting between them. Germline values: CDR1 SGDLS, CDR2 YYNGEE. The length of the CDR3 is 14 residues. The CDR3 protein is CASSVGAGIQPQHF. In DNA form, the CDR3 reads TGTGCCAGCAGCGTCGGGGCAGGGATTCAGCCCCAGCATTTT.

The CDR3 DNA reads TGTGCCAGTAGTGACCCGAGTTCGGGGAGCTACGAGCAGTACTTC. Amino acids: CASSDPSSGSYEQYF. The gene calls are TRBV19 and TRBJ2-7, with D tentatively TRBD2 (5 bases). The CDR3 runs 15 residues. Germline-derived CDR1 and CDR2 are LNHDA and SQIVND (reference sequence). V dropped 5 bases and J dropped 3 bases, with 17 bases sitting between them.